This section outlines one T cell receptor (beta chain) sequence together with its context. Its antigen is unknown. The data were obtained in a study of OX40 agonist ivuxolimab in advanced cancers. Study-wide context: Dose-escalation patients had hepatocellular carcinoma, melanoma, renal cell or head and neck cancer.

Autoimmune disease history or systemic immunosuppression disqualified patients. The germline V gene encodes CDR1 LGHNA and CDR2 YSLEER. This CDR3 comprises 19 residues. Trimming at V came to 0 bases and at J to 4 bases, leaving 14 bases not matched to a gene. Assay: immunoSEQ multiplex PCR; the TCRdb copy retains only in-frame clones and omits some. This sample has 45,000 to 50,000 clones, with 75% to 90% found just once. General study results and limits: The study found that CD8+ T cells averaged more expanded clones than CD4+. Some of the lowest clonal expansion was seen in partial responders at 0.1-3.0 mg/kg.

Sample: CD4+ or CD8+ T cells sorted from blood, taken in a trial of the OX40 agonist ivuxolimab. This sequence was found in an adult with an advanced solid tumor such as melanoma, head and neck, liver or kidney cancer. This sequence joins TRBV4-3 and TRBJ1-4, with 7 bases lining up with TRBD1. CDR3 sequence (DNA): TGCGCCAGCAGCCAAGAACTTTGGAGGGCAGGGGGAAGTAATGAAAAACTGTTTTTT. Translated, it gives CASSQELWRAGGSNEKLFF.